This T cell receptor (beta chain) comes out of a study of glioma-infiltrating T cells. V was clipped by 5 bases and J by 5 bases, with 12 bases between them. Germline CDR1 reads SQVTM; CDR2 reads ANQGSEA. The CDR3 has 12 amino acids. TCR alpha and beta CDR3 regions were amplified from RNA using iRepertoire nested multiplex PCR. Tissue mRNA or PBMC total RNA, 100-400 ng, went into one-step reverse transcription and amplification. MiXCR, applied by TCRdb to the multiplex PCR reads, yields one record per CDR3 protein. The data hold more than 85,000 distinct CDR3 sequences, with about 25% observed a single time. To note about this clonotype: Its antigen is undetermined. A much larger clone lies one base from this, so it may be a read error.

Study-level findings and limits: Tissue and blood shared very few CDR3 sequences. Above-expected tissue-blood divergence occurred in all gliomas, most in low-grade ones.

The chain is built from TRBV29-1 and TRBJ2-5; D ambiguous. What was sequenced was glioma tissue, nonneoplastic brain tissue, or PBMCs (not recorded which). The sequence derives from a human donor with low-grade glioma or glioblastoma, undergoing nonglioma brain surgery, or in good health (not recorded which). CDR3 nucleotides: TGCAGCGTTTATGAAGTCCAGGAGACCCAGTACTTC. Translated: CSVYEVQETQYF.